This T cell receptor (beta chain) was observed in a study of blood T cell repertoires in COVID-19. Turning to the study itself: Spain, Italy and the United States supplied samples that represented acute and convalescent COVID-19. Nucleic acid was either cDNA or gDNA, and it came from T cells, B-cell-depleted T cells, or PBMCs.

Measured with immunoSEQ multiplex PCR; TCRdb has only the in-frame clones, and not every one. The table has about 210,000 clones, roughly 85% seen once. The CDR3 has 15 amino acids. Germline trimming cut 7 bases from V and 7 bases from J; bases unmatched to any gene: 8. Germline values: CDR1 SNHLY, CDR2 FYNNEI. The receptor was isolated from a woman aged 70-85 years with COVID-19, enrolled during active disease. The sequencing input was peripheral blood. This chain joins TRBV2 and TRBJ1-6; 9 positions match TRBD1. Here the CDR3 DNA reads TGTGCCAGCACTGTACTGACAGGGGGAAATTCACCCCTCCACTTT. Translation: CASTVLTGGNSPLHF. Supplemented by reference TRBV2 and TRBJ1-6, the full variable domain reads EPEVTQTPSHQVTQMGQEVILRCVPISNHLYFYWYRQILGQKVEFLVSFYNNEISEKSEIFDDQFSVERPDGSNFTLKIRSTKLEDSAMYFCASTVLTGGNSPLHFGNGTRLTVT.